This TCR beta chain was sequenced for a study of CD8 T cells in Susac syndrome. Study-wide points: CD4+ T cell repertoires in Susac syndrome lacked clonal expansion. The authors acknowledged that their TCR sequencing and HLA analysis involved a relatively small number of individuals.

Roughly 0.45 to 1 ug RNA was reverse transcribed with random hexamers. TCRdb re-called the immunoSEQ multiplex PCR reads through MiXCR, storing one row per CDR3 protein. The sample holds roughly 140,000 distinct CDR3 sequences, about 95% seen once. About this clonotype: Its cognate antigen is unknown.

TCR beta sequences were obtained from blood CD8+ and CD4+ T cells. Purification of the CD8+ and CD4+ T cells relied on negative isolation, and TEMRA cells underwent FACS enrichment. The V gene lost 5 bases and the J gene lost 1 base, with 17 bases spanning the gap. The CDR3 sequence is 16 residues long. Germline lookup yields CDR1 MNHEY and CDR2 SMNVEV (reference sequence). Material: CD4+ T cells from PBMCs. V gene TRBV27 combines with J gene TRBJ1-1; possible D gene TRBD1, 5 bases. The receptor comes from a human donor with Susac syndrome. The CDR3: CASSTSQVWKNTEAFF. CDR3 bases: TGTGCCAGCAGTACCTCACAGGTATGGAAGAACACTGAAGCTTTCTTT.